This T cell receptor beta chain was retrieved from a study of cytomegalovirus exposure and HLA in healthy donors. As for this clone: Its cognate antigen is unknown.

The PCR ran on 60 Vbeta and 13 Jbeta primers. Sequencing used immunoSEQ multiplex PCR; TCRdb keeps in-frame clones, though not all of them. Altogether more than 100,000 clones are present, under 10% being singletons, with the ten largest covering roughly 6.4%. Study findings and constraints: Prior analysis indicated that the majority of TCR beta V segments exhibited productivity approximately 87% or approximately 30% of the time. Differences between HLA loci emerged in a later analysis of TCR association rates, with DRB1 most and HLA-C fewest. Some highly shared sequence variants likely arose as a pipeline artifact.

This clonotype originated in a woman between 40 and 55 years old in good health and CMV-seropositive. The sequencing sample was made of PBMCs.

The CDR3 DNA reads as TGTGCCAGCAGCCATGGGACAGGGAATCAGCCCCAGCATTTT. Its translation: CASSHGTGNQPQHF. The chain couples TRBV6-5 to TRBJ1-5; the match to TRBD1 covers 9 bases. The CDR3 covers 14 residues. The germline gives CDR1 MNHEY, CDR2 SVGAGI. V dropped 6 bases and J dropped 4; count of bases not matched to a gene: 4.